This T cell receptor beta chain derives from a study of CD8 T cells in ankylosing spondylitis. Remarks on this clonotype: What it binds is not known.

Study-wide points: Ankylosing spondylitis blood seemed to carry a telltale TCR beta motif made of several highly homologous variants.

The V end was cut by 7 bases, the J end by 4 bases, with 8 bases between. CDR3 length: 12 residues. Looked up from germline, CDR1 is SGHTA and CDR2 is FQGNSA. Making use of molecular barcodes, quantitative 5'-RACE generated TCR beta libraries. TCRdb recomputed calls from the 5' RACE reads with MiXCR, one row per CDR3 protein. The data hold 85,000 to 90,000 distinct CDR3 sequences, with 27% observed a single time. Sequencing was done on a sample of blood, either unsorted or a sorted T cell fraction (not recorded which). The chain joins TRBV7-2 to TRBJ2-1; D ambiguous. The source of this sequence is a male donor with ankylosing spondylitis or in good health (not recorded which). The DNA for the CDR3 is TGTGCCAGCATCCTGTTTTACAATGAGCAGTTCTTC. It translates to CASILFYNEQFF.